This T cell receptor (beta chain) is drawn from a study of shared clonotypes between healthy human individuals. The data were produced by immunoSEQ multiplex PCR, yet TCRdb's version contains in-frame clones alone and is incomplete. Here the sample spans around 560,000 clones, approximately 95% being singletons. There are 16 residues in the CDR3. V lost 2 bases and J lost 2; bases outside the gene matches: 9. The germline V gene encodes CDR1 MNHEY and CDR2 SMNVEV (reference sequence). Naive CD8 cells lacked CD45RO and underwent positive selection for CCR7, leaving out terminally differentiated effector memory CD45RA+ cells. All donors qualified as healthy HIV-negative adults and had experienced no recent acute infections or vaccinations.

The chain is built from TRBV27 and TRBJ2-7, with 7 bases aligning to TRBD1. The receptor was derived from a woman aged 30 to 39 in good health. The specimen sequenced was naive CD8+ T cells sorted from blood. CDR3 DNA sequence: TGTGCCAGCAGTTTAGATGCCGGGACAGAGGCCTACGAGCAGTACTTC. Residues: CASSLDAGTEAYEQYF.